The 5 T cell receptor beta chains given below trace back to one sample, sequenced in a study of a mutant IDH1 vaccine in newly diagnosed glioma. The method was immunoSEQ multiplex PCR; TCRdb's version includes in-frame clones alone and lacks a portion of them. The table has some 70,000 clones, 70% to 80% seen once. Time point described: baseline, week 1 (first vaccination visit). Noted treatment: pre-vaccination baseline after standard-of-care therapy. The sequencing here drew on PBMCs, taken from a glioma patient treated with radiotherapy, temozolomide or both. The source is a man aged 45-60 years with glioma.

The chain combines TRBV2 with TRBJ1-5, with a weak D call TRBD1 (6 bases). The V and J ends lost 6 bases and 7 bases respectively, with 19 bases between them. The CDR3 sequence is 15 residues long. Germline V gene sequence: CDR1 SNHLY, CDR2 FYNNEI. CDR3 region: CASSQDRAGTQPQHF. CDR3 bases: TGTGCCAGCAGCCAAGATAGAGCAGGGACACAGCCCCAGCATTTT.

The chain employs TRBV4-1 and TRBJ2-7; D gene uncertain. The CDR3 has 14 residues. Germline CDR1 MGHRA, CDR2 YSYEKL. V shed 3 bases and J shed 3 bases, with 12 bases lying between them. The CDR3 DNA sequence: TGCGCCAGCAGCCAGACCAGGCTCGGCTACGAGCAGTACTTC. This sequence encodes CASSQTRLGYEQYF.

This chain connects TRBV9 to TRBJ2-7, with D tentatively TRBD2 (7 bases). Germline CDR1 reads SGDLS; CDR2 reads YYNGEE. The CDR3 length is 14 residues. Trimming removed 4 bases at V and 7 bases at J, with 18 bases between. In DNA, the CDR3 is TGTGCCAGCAGCCCAGACGGGGGGCGATGGGAGCAGTACTTC. Amino acid sequence: CASSPDGGRWEQYF. Full variable domain (missing parts from reference TRBV9 and TRBJ2-7): DSGVTQTPKHLITATGQRVTLRCSPRSGDLSVYWYQQSLDQGLQFLIQYYNGEERAKGNILERFSAQQFPDLHSELNLSSLELGDSALYFCASSPDGGRWEQYFGPGTRLTVT.

The J gene is TRBJ2-1, the V gene TRBV5-1; D remains unclear. Trimming pared 0 bases from V and 5 bases from J, leaving 9 bases between. Germline values: CDR1 SGHRS, CDR2 YFSETQ. CDR3 length: 14 residues. The CDR3 here is CASSLAPRNNEQFF. The CDR3 DNA is TGCGCCAGCAGCTTGGCCCCACGGAACAATGAGCAGTTCTTC.

The DNA for the CDR3 is TGTGCCAGCAGCCGTCGAACCCCTAGCACCGGGGAGCTGTTTTTT. It specifies CASSRRTPSTGELFF. This chain uses TRBV6-5 with TRBJ2-2; D remains ambiguous. CDR1 is MNHEY, CDR2 SVGAGI, per germline. Between the trimmed V and J ends, which lost 6 bases and 4 bases, there was a span of 15 bases. There are 15 residues in the CDR3.